These 13 T cell receptor beta chains originate from one sample sequenced in a study of shared clonotypes between healthy human individuals. Assay: immunoSEQ multiplex PCR; the TCRdb copy retains only in-frame clones and omits some. The sample includes some 1 million clones, approximately 76% of them seen just once. Sequencing was done on a sample of memory CD4+ T cells sorted from blood. Documented subset: CD45RA-negative fraction. The receptors were gathered from a man aged 18-30 years in good health.

Comments on this clone: The sample holds other DNA sequences that translate to the same CDR3. J is TRBJ2-3 and V is TRBV5-1; D is unresolved. This CDR3 region has 13 residues. Per germline, CDR1 SGHRS and CDR2 YFSETQ. V lost 0 bases, J lost 1 base, and 3 bases lay in between. CDR3 in DNA: TGCGCCAGCAGCTTGGATCGCACAGATACGCAGTATTTT. The encoded protein is CASSLDRTDTQYF.

The rearrangement links TRBV4-1 to TRBJ1-5; no definite D call. The CDR3 spans 14 residues. Per germline, CDR1 MGHRA and CDR2 YSYEKL. V was pared by 4 bases and J by 4 bases, with 11 bases between. This CDR3 is CASSPGALNQPQHF. CDR3 nucleotides: TGCGCCAGCAGCCCAGGTGCTCTGAATCAGCCCCAGCATTTT.

The chain carries TRBV5-1 and TRBJ1-2; the match to TRBD1 covers 9 bases. The germline V gene encodes CDR1 SGHRS and CDR2 YFSETQ. The trim removed 4 bases at V and 8 bases at J, leaving 6 bases unmatched. CDR3 length: 13 amino acids. The CDR3 nucleotides are TGCGCCAGCAGCATAGGACAGGGGAGAGGCTACACCTTC. It specifies CASSIGQGRGYTF.

V and J are TRBV5-6 and TRBJ1-3; D is unclear. V lost 4 bases and J lost 0, with 14 bases in between. The CDR3 extends over 16 amino acids. CDR1 and CDR2 from the germline V gene are SGHDT and YYEEEE. CDR3 in DNA: TGTGCCAGCAGCGATGGCGGCCCTTTCTCTGGAAACACCATATATTTT. This encodes CASSDGGPFSGNTIYF.

This clone was recorded a few times. The rearrangement uses TRBV18 and TRBJ1-2; no reliable D call. V was pared by 1 base and J by 0 bases, with 6 bases between. The CDR3 loop spans 14 amino acids. CDR1 KGHSH and CDR2 LQKENI come from the germline V gene. The CDR3 region has the DNA TGTGCCAGCTCACCACGGCCTTCTAACTATGGCTACACCTTC. Translation gives CASSPRPSNYGYTF.

Note on this clone: At the DNA level, this CDR3 is encoded by other sequences in the same sample as well. The chain is built from TRBV10-3 and TRBJ1-1; weak D call: TRBD1 (6 bases). Germline-derived CDR1 and CDR2 are ENHRY and SYGVKD. V was clipped by 6 bases and J by 0 bases, with 8 bases between them. CDR3 size: 13 residues. Here the CDR3 reads CAIRQGLNTEAFF. The CDR3 DNA follows: TGTGCCATCAGGCAGGGGTTGAACACTGAAGCTTTCTTT.

V and J are TRBV28 and TRBJ1-2, with D tentatively TRBD1 (5 bases). The CDR3 is made up of 15 amino acids. V lost 6 bases and J 2 bases, leaving 16 bases between the germline ends. Germline CDR1 MDHEN, CDR2 SYDVKM. CDR3 DNA: TGTGCCAGCAGAGGAACGGCGGGGGTAAACTATGGCTACACCTTC. As protein: CASRGTAGVNYGYTF.

This clone was counted a few times. V and J are TRBV6-6 and TRBJ1-2, with D unresolved. CDR1 and CDR2 from the germline V gene are MNHNY and SVGAGI (reference sequence). Deletions cut 2 bases from V and 4 bases from J, with 14 bases between. This CDR3 contains 15 residues. CDR3 amino acids: CASSYSNTGSYGYTF. CDR3 nucleotide sequence: TGTGCCAGCAGTTACAGCAACACCGGGTCCTATGGCTACACCTTC.

This clone occurred a few times. The chain uses TRBV6-1 and TRBJ2-2; D is unclear. The CDR3 is 12 amino acids. The V end was cut by 3 bases, the J end by 3 bases, with 2 bases between. Germline V gives CDR1 MNHNS, CDR2 SASEGT. As DNA, the CDR3 is TGTGCCAGCAGTGAGTACACCGGGGAGCTGTTTTTT. Amino acid sequence: CASSEYTGELFF.

The chain recombines TRBV4-3 with TRBJ1-1, with no clear D. V dropped 2 bases and J dropped 1 base, with 8 bases sitting between them. The length of the CDR3 is 14 residues. Germline V gene sequence: CDR1 LGHNA, CDR2 YSLEER. CDR3 sequence (DNA): TGCGCCAGCAGCCAAAATCACGGGAACACTGAAGCTTTCTTT. It translates to CASSQNHGNTEAFF.

The sample holds one count of this clone. This sequence joins TRBV5-6 and TRBJ2-7, with 10 bases identical to TRBD2. Germline CDR1 SGHDT, CDR2 YYEEEE. The ends lost 5 bases at V and 2 bases at J; junction bases unmatched: 10. This CDR3 region has 16 residues. The CDR3 region has the DNA TGTGCCAGCAGGCCCGGACTAGCGGAACCCCCCTACGAGCAGTACTTC. This gives the protein CASRPGLAEPPYEQYF.

The chain links TRBV30 to TRBJ1-4; 9 positions match TRBD1. Germline trimming cut 5 bases from V and 4 bases from J; bases unmatched to any gene: 2. Germline V CDR1 and CDR2: GTSNPN, SVGIG (reference sequence). CDR3 size: 13 residues. CDR3 in DNA: TGTGCCTGGGGGACAGGGAGTAATGAAAAACTGTTTTTT. It encodes CAWGTGSNEKLFF.

This clone was detected a few times. V and J are TRBV5-8 and TRBJ1-4; maybe TRBD1 (6 bases). The V gene's germline CDR1 is SGHTS and CDR2 YDEGEE. This CDR3 has 16 amino acids. Trimming shortened V by 4 bases and J by 8 bases, and 21 bases separated the two germline ends. The CDR3, as DNA: TGTGCCAGCAGCCCGGATACAGGGAAGGTTCAGGAAAAACTGTTTTTT. Translating it yields CASSPDTGKVQEKLFF. Full variable domain (missing parts from reference TRBV5-8 and TRBJ1-4): EAGVTQSPTHLIKTRGQQATLRCSPISGHTSVYWYQQALGLGLQFLLWYDEGEERNRGNFPPRFSGRQFPNYSSELNVNALELEDSALYLCASSPDTGKVQEKLFFGSGTQLSVL.